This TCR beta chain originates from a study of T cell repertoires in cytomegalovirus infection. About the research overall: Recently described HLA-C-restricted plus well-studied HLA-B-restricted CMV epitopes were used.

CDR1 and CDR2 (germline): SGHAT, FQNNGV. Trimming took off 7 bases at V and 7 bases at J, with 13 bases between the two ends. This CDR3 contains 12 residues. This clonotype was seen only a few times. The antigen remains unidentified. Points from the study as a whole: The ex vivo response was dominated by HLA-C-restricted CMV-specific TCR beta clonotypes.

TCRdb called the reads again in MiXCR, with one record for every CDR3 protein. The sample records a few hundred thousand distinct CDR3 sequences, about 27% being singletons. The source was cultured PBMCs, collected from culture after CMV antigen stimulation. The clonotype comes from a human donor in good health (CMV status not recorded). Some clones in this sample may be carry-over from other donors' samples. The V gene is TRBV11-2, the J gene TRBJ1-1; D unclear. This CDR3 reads CASNRGSHEAFF. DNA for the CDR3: TGTGCCAGCAATCGAGGGAGTCATGAAGCTTTCTTT.